This TCR beta chain was sequenced in a study of cytomegalovirus exposure and HLA in healthy donors. The table came from immunoSEQ multiplex PCR; TCRdb's copy has only in-frame clones and leaves some out. Of approximately 72,000 clones listed, less than 95% are singletons. This clone was seen once. Trimming shortened V by 1 base and J by 5 bases, and 12 bases separated the two germline ends. Germline V CDR1 and CDR2: MDHEN, SYDVKM. This CDR3 is built from 14 residues. The TCR was taken from a woman between 18 and 29 years old in good health and CMV-seronegative. The chain links TRBV28 to TRBJ2-7; no reliable D call. Source material: PBMCs. The CDR3 coding sequence is TGTGCCAGCAGTTTATCCGCCCCCACGGACGAGCAGTACTTC. Translation: CASSLSAPTDEQYF.